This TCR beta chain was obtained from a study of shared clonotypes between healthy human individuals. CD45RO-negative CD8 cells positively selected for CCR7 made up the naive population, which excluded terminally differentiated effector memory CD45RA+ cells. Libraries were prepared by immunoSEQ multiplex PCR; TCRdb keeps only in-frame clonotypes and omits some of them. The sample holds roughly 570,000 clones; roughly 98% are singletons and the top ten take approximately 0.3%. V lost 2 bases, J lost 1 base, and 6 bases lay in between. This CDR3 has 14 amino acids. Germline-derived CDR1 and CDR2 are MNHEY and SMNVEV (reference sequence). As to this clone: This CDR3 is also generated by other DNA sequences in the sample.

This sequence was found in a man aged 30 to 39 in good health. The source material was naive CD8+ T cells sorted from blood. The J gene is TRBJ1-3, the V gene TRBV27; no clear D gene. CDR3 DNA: TGTGCCAGCAGTTTAGAGGGATCTGGAAACACCATATATTTT. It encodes CASSLEGSGNTIYF.